The 23 T cell receptor beta chains below were found in one sample sequenced in a study of Graves' ophthalmopathy and Graves' hyperthyroidism. The authors amplified TCR beta CDR3 regions, and they did so from RNA transcripts for repertoire sequencing. First-round RT-PCR with HTBI primers preceded a second-round multiplex PCR. TCRdb re-called the multiplex PCR reads with MiXCR, one entry per CDR3 protein. The profile shows about 1.2 million distinct CDR3 sequences, 35% to 40% of them singletons. The material sequenced was peripheral blood or thyroid tissue (not recorded which). All receptors come from an adult man with Graves' hyperthyroidism.

J is TRBJ2-7 and V is TRBV7-2; TRBD2 matches at 7 bases. The V segment lost 4 bases and the J segment 0 bases; nucleotides outside the gene matches: 9. CDR3 length equals 16 residues. CDR1 and CDR2 (germline): SGHTA, FQGNSA. CDR3 residues: CASSSVGGGNSYEQYF. CDR3 DNA: TGTGCCAGCAGCTCAGTTGGGGGGGGGAACTCCTACGAGCAGTACTTC.

This clonotype was picked up many times. The rearrangement uses TRBV12-3 or TRBV12-4 and TRBJ2-5; TRBD2 matches 10 bases. The V and J ends lost 3 bases and 2 bases, in that order; junction bases with no gene match: 3. The CDR3 sequence is 15 residues long. The DNA of the CDR3 is TGTGCCAGCAGTTTCATAGCGGGGGGACAAGAGACCCAGTACTTC. Translated, it gives CASSFIAGGQETQYF.

Many counts were recorded for this clonotype. The genes are TRBV10-3 and TRBJ2-7, with 13 bases lining up with TRBD2. The CDR3 spans 14 residues. Unmatched junction bases numbered 4, after V lost 6 bases and J lost 5 bases. Looked up from germline, CDR1 is ENHRY and CDR2 is SYGVKD. The CDR3 reads CAIRGTSGNHEQYF. The CDR3, as DNA: TGTGCCATCAGAGGGACTAGCGGGAACCACGAGCAGTACTTC.

This clonotype was detected a few times. This chain joins TRBV12-3 or TRBV12-4 and TRBJ2-7; D possibly matches TRBD1 or TRBD2 (6 bases each). V lost 6 bases and J lost 4, with 16 bases in between. CDR3 size: 14 residues. Here the CDR3 reads CASRPGATKYEQYF. The CDR3 coding sequence is TGTGCCAGCAGGCCGGGGGCGACAAAATACGAGCAGTACTTC.

At least ten counts were recorded for this clonotype. This chain joins TRBV19 and TRBJ2-7, with 13 bases that match TRBD2. The junction had 0 bases not matched to a gene; V was cut back by 4 bases and J by 0 bases. Germline CDR1 reads LNHDA; CDR2 reads SQIVND (reference sequence). The CDR3 sequence is 15 residues long. In nucleotides, the CDR3 is TGTGCCAGTAGTAGACTAGCGGGGGGCTCCTACGAGCAGTACTTC. Protein: CASSRLAGGSYEQYF.

A few counts support this clonotype. V gene TRBV28 combines with J gene TRBJ1-5; perhaps TRBD1 as D (6 bases). In germline, CDR1 is MDHEN, CDR2 SYDVKM. The length of the CDR3 is 15 residues. The V gene lost 6 bases and the J gene lost 3 bases, with 15 bases spanning the gap. The chain's CDR3 is CASRTQGMDNQPQHF. Here the CDR3 DNA reads TGTGCCAGCAGAACTCAGGGGATGGACAATCAGCCCCAGCATTTT.

This clonotype was detected many times. DNA for the CDR3: TGTGCCAGCAGCGTAGGGACGGACGCCTACGAGCAGTACTTC. Protein product: CASSVGTDAYEQYF. V and J are TRBV9 and TRBJ2-7; D gene ambiguous. V shed 0 bases and J shed 2 bases, with 9 bases lying between them. Germline-derived CDR1 and CDR2 are SGDLS and YYNGEE. CDR3 length: 14 amino acids. Looking up the rest from reference TRBV9 and TRBJ2-7 gives the full variable domain: DSGVTQTPKHLITATGQRVTLRCSPRSGDLSVYWYQQSLDQGLQFLIQYYNGEERAKGNILERFSAQQFPDLHSELNLSSLELGDSALYFCASSVGTDAYEQYFGPGTRLTVT.

This chain joins TRBV15 and TRBJ1-2, with 9 nucleotides matching TRBD1. Germline CDR1 LNHNV, CDR2 YYDKDF (reference sequence). V trimming: 8 bases; J trimming: 8 bases; junction bases outside the gene matches: 6. The CDR3 contains 12 residues. The CDR3 region has the DNA TGTGCCACCTCCGGACAGGGGTTCGGCTACACCTTC. Translated: CATSGQGFGYTF.

This clonotype was counted at least ten times. The chain links TRBV9 to TRBJ1-6, with 8 bases fitting TRBD1. The CDR3 is 14 amino acids. The junction had 2 bases not matched to a gene; V was cut back by 0 bases and J by 9 bases. Germline-derived CDR1 and CDR2 are SGDLS and YYNGEE. The CDR3 loop is CASSVGTGSSPLHF. The CDR3 DNA is TGTGCCAGCAGCGTAGGGACAGGGAGTTCACCCCTCCACTTT.

A note on this clonotype: This may arise from a read error, as a much more abundant clone is one base away. Because it lacks the conserved phenylalanine or tryptophan at the end, this CDR3 is likely a read error. The gene calls are TRBV20-1 and TRBJ1-1; possibly TRBD1 for D (6 bases). The V gene's germline CDR1 is DFQATT and CDR2 SNEGSKA (reference sequence). Trimming took off 5 bases at V and 6 bases at J, with 10 bases between the two ends. The CDR3 spans 11 residues. The CDR3 DNA follows: TGCAGTGCTCTACAGGGATCTGAAGCTTTCCTT. Its protein is CSALQGSEAFL.

The chain carries TRBV7-2 and TRBJ2-5; TRBD2 matches at 12 bases. The ends lost 5 bases at V and 4 bases at J; junction bases unmatched: 5. Germline lookup yields CDR1 SGHTA and CDR2 FQGNSA. CDR3 length equals 15 residues. The CDR3 DNA sequence: TGTGCCAGCAGCGATGGACTAGCGGGATCAGAGACCCAGTACTTC. Translated: CASSDGLAGSETQYF.

This rearrangement joins TRBV12-3 or TRBV12-4 to TRBJ2-7; TRBD2 matches at 8 bases. V lost 5 bases and J lost 5; bases outside the gene matches: 14. The CDR3 has 16 amino acids. The CDR3 region is CASSPRVGRGGHEQYF. In nucleotides, the CDR3 is TGTGCCAGCAGTCCCCGGGTCGGGAGGGGAGGACACGAGCAGTACTTC.

J is TRBJ2-7 and V is TRBV12-3 or TRBV12-4, with D maybe TRBD1 (5 bases). The CDR3 runs to 16 residues. V was pared by 3 bases and J by 0 bases, with 15 bases between. Here the CDR3 reads CASSFELGQDSYEQYF. The DNA for the CDR3 is TGTGCCAGCAGTTTCGAGTTAGGACAAGACTCCTACGAGCAGTACTTC.

This clonotype was counted many times. At one end, the junction sequence differs from germline, possibly due to a read error. This chain uses TRBV5-1 with TRBJ1-6; no clear D gene. CDR1 SGHRS and CDR2 YFSETQ come from the germline V gene. The CDR3 runs 14 residues. For the CDR3, the DNA is TGTGCCAGCAGCAGGCGGGCAGACAATTCACCCCTCCACTTT. It codes for CASSRRADNSPLHF.

This clonotype was counted many times. The V call is TRBV5-8, the J call TRBJ1-2; no definite D call. This CDR3 has 13 residues. Deletions cut 5 bases from V and 8 bases from J, with 16 bases between. CDR1 is SGHTS, CDR2 YDEGEE, per germline. The CDR3 nucleotides are TGTGCCAGCAGACTCGGACTAGATAGGGGCTACACCTTC. Its translation is CASRLGLDRGYTF.

V gene TRBV29-1 combines with J gene TRBJ1-5; D perhaps matches TRBD1 (5 bases). Germline V gene sequence: CDR1 SQVTM, CDR2 ANQGSEA. The CDR3 length is 13 residues. CDR3 region: CSARQDRNQPQHF. The DNA for the CDR3 is TGCAGTGCTAGACAAGACAGAAATCAGCCCCAGCATTTT.

This clonotype was seen more than once but under ten times. A much larger clone lies one base from this, so it may be a read error. The chain has TRBV10-2 and TRBJ1-2; a weak D match, TRBD1 (6 bases). Near its end, the DNA agrees better with TRBJ2-5, so the J call may be wrong. CDR1 is WSHSY and CDR2 is SAAADI in the germline V gene. The CDR3 spans 12 residues. CDR3 sequence (DNA): TGCGCCAGCAGTGAGACAGGGTGGACCCAGTACTTC. Protein product: CASSETGWTQYF.

Comment on this clonotype: Germline and junction disagree at one end, which may indicate a read error. This chain links TRBV10-3 with TRBJ1-4; 9 nucleotides align to TRBD1. CDR1 ENHRY and CDR2 SYGVKD come from the germline V gene. This CDR3 spans 14 amino acids. Here the CDR3 reads CASSEQGAREKLFF. In nucleotides, the CDR3 is TGTGCCAGCAGTGAACAGGGGGCTCGTGAAAAACTGTTTTTT.

This clonotype came up many times. This chain links TRBV4-3 with TRBJ1-3; possibly TRBD1 for D (5 bases). V was cut by 4 bases and J by 3 bases, with 10 bases left in between. Per germline, CDR1 LGHNA and CDR2 YSLEER. This CDR3 region has 14 residues. The CDR3 DNA reads TGCGCCAGCAGCCCCGACAGCGTTGGAAACACCATATATTTT. This encodes CASSPDSVGNTIYF.

This clonotype was counted at least ten times. The chain is built from TRBV5-6 and TRBJ2-2, with D possibly TRBD1 on 6 matching bases. The CDR3 loop spans 15 amino acids. Between the trimmed V and J ends, which lost 5 bases and 3 bases, there was a span of 14 bases. From germline, CDR1 is SGHDT and CDR2 YYEEEE. The CDR3 DNA follows: TGTGCCAGCAGTTCCGAACAGGGACACACCGGGGAGCTGTTTTTT. It yields the protein CASSSEQGHTGELFF.

This clonotype has ten or more counts. The chain uses TRBV20-1 and TRBJ2-5; 9 positions agree with TRBD1. The CDR3 extends over 15 amino acids. V lost 0 bases, J lost 7 bases, and 9 bases stayed unmatched. From germline, CDR1 is DFQATT and CDR2 SNEGSKA (reference sequence). As DNA, the CDR3 is TGCAGTGCTAGAGAACCGACAGGGGGGGATCGGACCCAGTACTTC. Translation: CSAREPTGGDRTQYF.

The J gene is TRBJ1-2, the V gene TRBV2, with unresolved D. The CDR3 has 8 residues. The V gene's germline CDR1 is SNHLY and CDR2 FYNNEI. Trimming took 1 base from V and 12 from J, leaving 0 bases between them. The DNA for the CDR3 is TGTGCCAGCAGTGAAGACACCTTC. Translating gives CASSEDTF.

The sample holds many counts of this clonotype. In DNA form, the CDR3 reads TGTGCCAGCAGCTCAGGGCCAGGGACGAACACCGGGGAGCTGTTTTTT. It codes for CASSSGPGTNTGELFF. V and J are TRBV7-8 and TRBJ2-2; D may be TRBD1 (5 bases). V lost 4 bases and J 0 bases, leaving 12 bases between the germline ends. The germline gives CDR1 SGHVS, CDR2 FQNEAQ. CDR3 length: 16 amino acids. The whole variable domain, remainder taken from reference TRBV7-8 and TRBJ2-2, is GAGVSQSPRYKVAKRGQDVALRCDPISGHVSLFWYQQALGQGPEFLTYFQNEAQLDKSGLPSDRFFAERPEGSVSTLKIQRTQQEDSAVYLCASSSGPGTNTGELFFGEGSRLTVL.